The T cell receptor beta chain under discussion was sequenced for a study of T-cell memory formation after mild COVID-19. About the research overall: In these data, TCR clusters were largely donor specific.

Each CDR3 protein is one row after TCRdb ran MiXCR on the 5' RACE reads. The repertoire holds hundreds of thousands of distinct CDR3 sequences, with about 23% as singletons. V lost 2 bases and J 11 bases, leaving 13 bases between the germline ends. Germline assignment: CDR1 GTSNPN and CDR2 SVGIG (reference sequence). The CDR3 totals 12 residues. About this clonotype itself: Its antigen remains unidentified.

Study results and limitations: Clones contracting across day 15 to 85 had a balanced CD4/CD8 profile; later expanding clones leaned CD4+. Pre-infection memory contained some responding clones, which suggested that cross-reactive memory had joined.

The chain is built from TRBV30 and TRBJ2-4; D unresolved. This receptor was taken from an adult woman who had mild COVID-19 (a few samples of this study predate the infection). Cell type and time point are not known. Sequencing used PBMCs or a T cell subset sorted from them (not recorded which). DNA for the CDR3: TGTGCCTGGAGTTTAGCTTCAAATCTTCAGTACTTC. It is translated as CAWSLASNLQYF.